Included here is one T cell receptor (beta chain) sequence, with context. The sample comes from a study of response to subunit inactivated influenza vaccine. MiXCR, run by TCRdb on the RT-PCR reads, gives a single entry per CDR3 protein. The sample holds just under 550,000 distinct CDR3 sequences, around 21% seen once. Trimming cost V 3 bases and J 2 bases; bases outside gene matches: 6. This CDR3 comprises 16 residues. Germline V gene data show CDR1 as WNHNN and CDR2 as SYGVQD (reference sequence). Separately, the same data were catalogued under a study of T cells expressing NK-cell markers. From that second work: It was by 5'RACE template switching with UMIs that TCR beta cDNA was made. Whether expanded NKG2C+ T cell clones recognized HCMV stayed uncertain.

The sequenced sample was CD4+ T cells sorted from PBMCs, obtained 12 days after vaccination. The sequence was collected from a man in his fifties or sixties who received an inactivated influenza vaccine. The chain combines TRBV10-1 with TRBJ2-3; 9 nucleotides line up with TRBD2. The CDR3 bases are TGCGCCAGCAGTGAAGGTAGCGGGGGATACACAGATACGCAGTATTTT. Translated, it gives CASSEGSGGYTDTQYF.